The T cell receptor (beta chain) described here comes from a study of blood T cell repertoires in COVID-19. Study in general: Samples of COVID-19 (acute and convalescent) were obtained from the United States, Italy and Spain.

Trimming took 10 bases from V and 2 from J, leaving 14 bases between them. This CDR3 has 14 amino acids. Germline assignment: CDR1 MNHEY and CDR2 SVGAGI. Study processing details: Estimated nucleated cell counts came from reference gene primer amplification. Assay: immunoSEQ multiplex PCR; the TCRdb copy retains only in-frame clones and omits some. The D gene and trimming were derived from the DNA, and the V and J assignments and clone size from that table. The sample holds about 110,000 clones; around 74% are singletons and the top ten take 7.6%. This clone was detected once. The V gene is TRBV6-5, the J gene TRBJ2-2; the D gene is possibly TRBD1 (6 bases). The clonotype originates from a woman aged 55-69 years with acute or convalescent COVID-19. The sequenced sample was peripheral blood. CDR3 sequence reads: CATRRGGNTGELFF. The CDR3 DNA reads as TGTGCCACTCGACGAGGGGGAAACACCGGGGAGCTGTTTTTT.